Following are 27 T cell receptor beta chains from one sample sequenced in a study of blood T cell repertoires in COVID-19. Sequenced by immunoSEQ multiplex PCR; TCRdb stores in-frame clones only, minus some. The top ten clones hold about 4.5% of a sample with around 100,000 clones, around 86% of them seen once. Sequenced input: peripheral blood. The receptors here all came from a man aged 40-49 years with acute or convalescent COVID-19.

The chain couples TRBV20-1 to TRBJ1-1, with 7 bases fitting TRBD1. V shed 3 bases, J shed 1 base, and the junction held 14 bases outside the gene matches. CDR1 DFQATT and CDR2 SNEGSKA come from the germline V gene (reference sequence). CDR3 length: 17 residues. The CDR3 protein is CSASLPWTHRGNTEAFF. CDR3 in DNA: TGCAGTGCTAGTCTCCCGTGGACACACAGGGGGAACACTGAAGCTTTCTTT.

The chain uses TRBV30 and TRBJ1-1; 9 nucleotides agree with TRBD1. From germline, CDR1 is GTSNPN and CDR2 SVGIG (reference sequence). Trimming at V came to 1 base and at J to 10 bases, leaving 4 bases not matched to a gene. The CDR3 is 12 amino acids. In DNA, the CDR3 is TGTGCCTGGAGTGAAACAGGGGGCCGAGCTTTCTTT. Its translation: CAWSETGGRAFF.

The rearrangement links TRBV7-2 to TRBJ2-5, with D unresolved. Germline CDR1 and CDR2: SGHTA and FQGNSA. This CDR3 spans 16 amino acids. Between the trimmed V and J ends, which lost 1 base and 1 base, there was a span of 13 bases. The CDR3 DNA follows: TGTGCCAGCAGCTTAGACGTGGCGGCGGCCCAAGAGACCCAGTACTTC. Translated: CASSLDVAAAQETQYF.

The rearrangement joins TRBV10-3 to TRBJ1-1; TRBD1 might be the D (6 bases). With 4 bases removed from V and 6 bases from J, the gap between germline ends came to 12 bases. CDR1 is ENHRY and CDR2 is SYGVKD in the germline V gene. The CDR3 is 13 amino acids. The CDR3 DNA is TGTGCCATCAGTGTCCCAGGGGATGCTGAAGCTTTCTTT. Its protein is CAISVPGDAEAFF.

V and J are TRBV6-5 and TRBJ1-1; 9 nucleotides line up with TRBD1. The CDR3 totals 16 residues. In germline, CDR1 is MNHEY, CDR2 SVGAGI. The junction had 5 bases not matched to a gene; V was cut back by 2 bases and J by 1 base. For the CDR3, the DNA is TGTGCCAGCAGTTACGGACAGGGGATGGGGAACACTGAAGCTTTCTTT. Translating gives CASSYGQGMGNTEAFF.

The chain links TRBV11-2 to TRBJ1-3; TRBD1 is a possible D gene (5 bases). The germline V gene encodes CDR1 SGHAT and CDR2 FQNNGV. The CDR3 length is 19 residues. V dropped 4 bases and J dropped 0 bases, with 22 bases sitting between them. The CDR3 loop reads CASSSVPVPPRGSGNTIYF. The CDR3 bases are TGTGCCAGCAGCTCGGTTCCGGTTCCACCAAGGGGCTCTGGAAACACCATATATTTT. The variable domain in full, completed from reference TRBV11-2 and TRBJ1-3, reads EAGVAQSPRYKIIEKRQSVAFWCNPISGHATLYWYQQILGQGPKLLIQFQNNGVVDDSQLPKDRFSAERLKGVDSTLKIQPAKLEDSAVYLCASSSVPVPPRGSGNTIYFGEGSWLTVV.

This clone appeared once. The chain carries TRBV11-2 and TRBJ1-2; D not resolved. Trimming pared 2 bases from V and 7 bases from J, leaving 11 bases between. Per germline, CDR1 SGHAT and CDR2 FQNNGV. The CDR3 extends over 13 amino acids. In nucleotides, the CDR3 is TGTGCCAGCAGCTTAACTAGGCTGGGTGGCTACACCTTC. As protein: CASSLTRLGGYTF. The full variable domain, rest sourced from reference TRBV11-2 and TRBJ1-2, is EAGVAQSPRYKIIEKRQSVAFWCNPISGHATLYWYQQILGQGPKLLIQFQNNGVVDDSQLPKDRFSAERLKGVDSTLKIQPAKLEDSAVYLCASSLTRLGGYTFGSGTRLTVV.

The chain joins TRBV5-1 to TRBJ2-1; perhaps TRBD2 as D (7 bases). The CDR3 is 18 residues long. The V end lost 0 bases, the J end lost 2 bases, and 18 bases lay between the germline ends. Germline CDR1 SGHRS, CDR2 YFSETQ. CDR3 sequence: CASSLEGGGVLPYNEQFF. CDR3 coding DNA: TGCGCCAGCAGCTTGGAGGGAGGGGGAGTCCTGCCCTACAATGAGCAGTTCTTC.

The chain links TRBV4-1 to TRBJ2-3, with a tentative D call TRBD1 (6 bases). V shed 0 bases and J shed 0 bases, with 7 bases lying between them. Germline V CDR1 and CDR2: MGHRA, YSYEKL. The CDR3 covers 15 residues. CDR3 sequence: CASSQDRGSTDTQYF. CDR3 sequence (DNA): TGCGCCAGCAGCCAAGATAGGGGGAGCACAGATACGCAGTATTTT.

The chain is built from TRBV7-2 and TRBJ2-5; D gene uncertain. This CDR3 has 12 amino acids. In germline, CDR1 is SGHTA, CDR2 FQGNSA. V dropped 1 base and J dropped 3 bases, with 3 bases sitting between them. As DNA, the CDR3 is TGTGCCAGCAGCTTAGTCAAAGAGACCCAGTACTTC. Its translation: CASSLVKETQYF.

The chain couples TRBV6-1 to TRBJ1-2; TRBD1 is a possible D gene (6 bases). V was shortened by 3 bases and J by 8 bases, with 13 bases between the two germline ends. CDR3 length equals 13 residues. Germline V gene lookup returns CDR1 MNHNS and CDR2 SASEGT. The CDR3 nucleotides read TGTGCCAGCAGTGAGAACAGGGAGGGCGGCTACACCTTC. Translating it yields CASSENREGGYTF.

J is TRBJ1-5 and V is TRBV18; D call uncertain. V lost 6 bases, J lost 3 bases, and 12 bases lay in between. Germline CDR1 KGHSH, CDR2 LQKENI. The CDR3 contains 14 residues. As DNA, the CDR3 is TGTGCCAGCTCTCCAATTCGGGACAATCAGCCCCAGCATTTT. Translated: CASSPIRDNQPQHF.

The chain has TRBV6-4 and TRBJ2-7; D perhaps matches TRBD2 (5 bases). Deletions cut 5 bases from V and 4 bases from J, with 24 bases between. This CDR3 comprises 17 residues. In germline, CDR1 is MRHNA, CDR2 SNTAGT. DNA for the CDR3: TGTGCCAGCAGTACCCCTTGGAGGTCAGACCCCCATTACGAGCAGTACTTC. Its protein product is CASSTPWRSDPHYEQYF.

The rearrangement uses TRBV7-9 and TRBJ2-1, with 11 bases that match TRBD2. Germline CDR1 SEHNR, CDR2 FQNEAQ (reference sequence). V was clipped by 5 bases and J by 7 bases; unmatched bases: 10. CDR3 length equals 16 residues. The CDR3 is CASSLGGLAASNEQFF. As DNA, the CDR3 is TGTGCCAGCAGCCTGGGGGGACTAGCGGCCTCAAATGAGCAGTTCTTC.

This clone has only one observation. In nucleotides, the CDR3 is TGTGCCAGCAGAGACAGGGACCCGGGGGAGACCCAGTACTTC. Translation: CASRDRDPGETQYF. The J gene is TRBJ2-5, the V gene TRBV2; 7 nucleotides agree with TRBD1. CDR3 length: 14 amino acids. V shed 6 bases, J shed 5 bases, and the junction held 9 bases outside the gene matches. Germline lookup yields CDR1 SNHLY and CDR2 FYNNEI.

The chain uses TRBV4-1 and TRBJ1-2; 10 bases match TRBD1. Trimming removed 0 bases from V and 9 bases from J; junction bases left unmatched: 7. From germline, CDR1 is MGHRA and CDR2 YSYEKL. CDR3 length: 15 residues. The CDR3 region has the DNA TGCGCCAGCAGCCAAGATAAAGGGACAGGGGTCAGCTACACCTTC. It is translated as CASSQDKGTGVSYTF.

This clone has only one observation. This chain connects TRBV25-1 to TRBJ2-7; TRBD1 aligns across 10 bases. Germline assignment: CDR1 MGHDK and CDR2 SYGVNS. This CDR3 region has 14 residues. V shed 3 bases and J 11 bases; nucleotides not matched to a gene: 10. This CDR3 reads CASSDILGQGSEYF. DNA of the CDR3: TGTGCCAGCAGTGATATCCTGGGACAGGGGTCAGAGTACTTC.

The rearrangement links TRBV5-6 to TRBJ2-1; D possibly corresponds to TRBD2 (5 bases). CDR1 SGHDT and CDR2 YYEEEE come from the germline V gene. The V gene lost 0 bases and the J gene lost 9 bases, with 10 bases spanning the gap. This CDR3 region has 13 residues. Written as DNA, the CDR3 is TGTGCCAGCAGCTTGGCGAGGGCGGTTGAGCAGTTCTTC. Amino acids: CASSLARAVEQFF.

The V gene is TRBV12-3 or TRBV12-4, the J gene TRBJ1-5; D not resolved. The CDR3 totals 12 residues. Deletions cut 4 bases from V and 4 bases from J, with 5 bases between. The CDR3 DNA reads TGTGCCAGCAGTTCGGGGAATCAGCCCCAGCATTTT. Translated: CASSSGNQPQHF.

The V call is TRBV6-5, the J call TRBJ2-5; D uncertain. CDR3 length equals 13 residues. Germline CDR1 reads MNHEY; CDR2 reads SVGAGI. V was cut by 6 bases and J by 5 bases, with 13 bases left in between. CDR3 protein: CASSSGPMETQYF. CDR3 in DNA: TGTGCCAGCAGCTCCGGTCCTATGGAGACCCAGTACTTC.

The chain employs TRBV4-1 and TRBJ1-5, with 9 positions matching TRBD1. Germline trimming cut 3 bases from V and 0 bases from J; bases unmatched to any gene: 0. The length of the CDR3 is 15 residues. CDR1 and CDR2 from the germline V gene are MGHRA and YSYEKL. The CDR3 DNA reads TGCGCCAGCAGCCAGGGACAGGGTAGCAATCAGCCCCAGCATTTT. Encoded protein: CASSQGQGSNQPQHF.

The CDR3 nucleotides are TGTGCCAGCAGCCAAGAAGGGGCCGACTACGAGCAGTACTTC. Protein: CASSQEGADYEQYF. The chain uses TRBV3-1 (or the pseudogene TRBV3-2) and TRBJ2-7, with D possibly TRBD1 on 5 matching bases. Germline V gives CDR1 LGHDT, CDR2 YNNKEL (reference sequence). CDR3 length equals 14 residues. Trimming cost V 0 bases and J 3 bases, with 9 bases left between them.

The DNA for the CDR3 is TGTGCCACCAGTACTAGCTCCAAAACCCTCCCGCCCTACAATGAGCAGTTCTTC. It specifies CATSTSSKTLPPYNEQFF. V usage is TRBV24-1 and J usage is TRBJ2-1; a possible D gene is TRBD2 (6 bases). This CDR3 contains 18 residues. The V end lost 6 bases, the J end lost 2 bases, and 22 bases lay between the germline ends. Per germline, CDR1 KGHDR and CDR2 SFDVKD.

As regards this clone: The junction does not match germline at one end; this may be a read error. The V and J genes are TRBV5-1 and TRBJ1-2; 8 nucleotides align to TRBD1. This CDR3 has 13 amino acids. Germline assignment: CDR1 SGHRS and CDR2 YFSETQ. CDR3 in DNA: TGCGCCAGCAGATTGGACAGGGACTATGGCTACACCTTC. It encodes CASRLDRDYGYTF.

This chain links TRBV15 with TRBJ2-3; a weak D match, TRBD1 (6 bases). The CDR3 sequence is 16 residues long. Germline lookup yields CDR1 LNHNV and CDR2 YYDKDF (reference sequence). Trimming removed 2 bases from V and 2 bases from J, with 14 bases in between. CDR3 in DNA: TGTGCCACCAGCAGATCCCCGACAGGATCCACAGATACGCAGTATTTT. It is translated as CATSRSPTGSTDTQYF.

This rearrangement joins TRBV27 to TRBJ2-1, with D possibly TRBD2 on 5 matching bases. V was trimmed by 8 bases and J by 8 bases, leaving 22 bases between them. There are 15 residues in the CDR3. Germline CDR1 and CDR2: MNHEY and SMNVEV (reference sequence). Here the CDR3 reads CASQHVGSAPDEQFF. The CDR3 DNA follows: TGTGCCAGCCAGCACGTGGGTAGCGCACCCGATGAGCAGTTCTTC.

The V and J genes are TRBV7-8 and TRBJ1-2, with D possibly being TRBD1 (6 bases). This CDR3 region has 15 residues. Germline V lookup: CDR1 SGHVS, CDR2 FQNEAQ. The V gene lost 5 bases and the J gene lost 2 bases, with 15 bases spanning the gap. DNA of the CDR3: TGTGCCAGCAGCGAGAACAGGGTCCCGAACTATGGCTACACCTTC. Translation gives CASSENRVPNYGYTF.